This T cell receptor (beta chain) was sequenced in a study of cytomegalovirus exposure and HLA in healthy donors. Study as a whole: HLA-typed donors contributed some 83 million unique TCRs, which were held in an early data release.

The germline gives CDR1 LGHNT, CDR2 FRNRAP. V was clipped by 4 bases and J by 3 bases, with 4 bases between them. The CDR3 length is 11 residues. Primers for the PCR totalled 60 Vbeta and 13 Jbeta. Study processing details: In a later analysis, the count reached 82 million or so unique TCR beta chains, with roughly 9.9 million shared. Sequencing was performed with immunoSEQ multiplex PCR; in TCRdb, only in-frame clones are kept and a portion is missing. D and trimming were read from the DNA, whereas the V and J calls and clone size are those reported in that table. The sample has almost 200,000 clones, around 78% seen once.

The chain links TRBV12-5 to TRBJ2-7; no firm D call. The clonotype originates from a man aged 30 to 45 in good health and CMV-seronegative. The sample taken for sequencing was PBMCs. CDR3 sequence: CASGSSYEQYF. DNA for the CDR3: TGTGCTAGTGGTTCGAGCTACGAGCAGTACTTC.